This T cell receptor (beta chain) was sequenced for a study of OX40 agonist ivuxolimab in advanced cancers. Per germline, CDR1 MDHEN and CDR2 SYDVKM. The CDR3 extends over 14 amino acids. Trimming stripped 6 bases from V and 5 bases from J, with 17 bases between. Assay: immunoSEQ multiplex PCR; the TCRdb copy retains only in-frame clones and omits some. The table has 8,000 to 11,000 clones, over 65% seen once; the top ten hold roughly 30%. V and J are TRBV28 and TRBJ2-7; tentative D call: TRBD2 (7 bases). The sequenced sample was CD4+ or CD8+ T cells sorted from blood, obtained in a trial of the OX40 agonist ivuxolimab. This sequence originates from an adult with an advanced solid tumor such as melanoma, head and neck, liver or kidney cancer. The CDR3 region has the DNA TGTGCCAGCAGGCCAGGGGTAGGACTAGACGAGCAGTACTTC. Residues: CASRPGVGLDEQYF.